What follows are 26 T cell receptor beta chains derived from one specimen sequenced in a study of blood T cell repertoires in COVID-19. Assay used: immunoSEQ multiplex PCR; TCRdb lists only in-frame clones, some missing. The profile shows roughly 200,000 clones, around 80% of them singletons. Sequencing was carried out using peripheral blood. These TCRs come from an elderly woman with COVID-19, enrolled during active disease.

V gene TRBV11-2 combines with J gene TRBJ2-2, with a possible D match to TRBD1 (6 bases). V dropped 9 bases and J dropped 6 bases, with 11 bases sitting between them. Germline assignment: CDR1 SGHAT and CDR2 FQNNGV. There are 12 residues in the CDR3. CDR3 DNA: TGTGCCAGACTACAGGGATCCGGGGAGCTGTTTTTT. It translates to CARLQGSGELFF.

The chain joins TRBV19 to TRBJ1-1; possible D gene TRBD1, 6 bases. The V gene's germline CDR1 is LNHDA and CDR2 SQIVND (reference sequence). Deletions cut 5 bases from V and 0 bases from J, with 13 bases between. This CDR3 contains 15 residues. CDR3 region: CASSSRGTVNTEAFF. The CDR3 DNA is TGTGCCAGTAGTTCTAGGGGGACGGTGAACACTGAAGCTTTCTTT.

The chain links TRBV6-6 to TRBJ1-3, with D unresolved. The CDR3 extends over 15 amino acids. Trimming took 0 bases from V and 0 from J, leaving 6 bases between them. The germline V gene has CDR1 MNHNY and CDR2 SVGAGI (reference sequence). In nucleotides, the CDR3 is TGTGCCAGCAGTTACTCCCCAGACTCTGGAAACACCATATATTTT. It codes for CASSYSPDSGNTIYF.

This clone was seen a single time. The chain uses TRBV27 and TRBJ1-6, with 7 bases that match TRBD1. The germline gives CDR1 MNHEY, CDR2 SMNVEV (reference sequence). V shed 2 bases and J 4 bases; nucleotides not matched to a gene: 2. The CDR3 length is 15 residues. The CDR3 here is CASSLGTAYNSPLHF. The CDR3 DNA is TGTGCCAGCAGTTTAGGGACAGCTTATAATTCACCCCTCCACTTT.

There are many counts of this clone. The chain has TRBV15 and TRBJ1-1; TRBD1 aligns across 8 bases. Germline V CDR1 and CDR2: LNHNV, YYDKDF (reference sequence). With V trimmed by 7 bases and J by 1 base, 2 bases remained unmatched. This CDR3 contains 13 residues. CDR3 in DNA: TGTGCCACCACCGGGACAGGGAACACTGAAGCTTTCTTT. This gives the protein CATTGTGNTEAFF.

The rearrangement uses TRBV5-1 and TRBJ2-5; a weak D match, TRBD1 (5 bases). Trimming took 2 bases from V and 2 from J, leaving 13 bases between them. Germline loops: CDR1 SGHRS, CDR2 YFSETQ. The CDR3 spans 15 residues. The CDR3 DNA is TGCGCCAGCAGCTTCATGGGGCTTTTTCAAGAGACCCAGTACTTC. The encoded protein is CASSFMGLFQETQYF.

V and J are TRBV19 and TRBJ2-7; maybe TRBD1 (6 bases). Germline values: CDR1 LNHDA, CDR2 SQIVND (reference sequence). V was clipped by 8 bases and J by 5 bases, with 19 bases between them. The CDR3 length is 14 residues. Written as DNA, the CDR3 is TGTGCCAGTTCCACCGGACAGAACGACAACGAGCAGTACTTC. Translation gives CASSTGQNDNEQYF.

The CDR3 DNA is TGTGCCAGCAGCTTAGTAGGGACAGGGGGTGAGCAGTTCTTC. Encoded protein: CASSLVGTGGEQFF. The V gene is TRBV5-5, the J gene TRBJ2-1, with 11 bases aligning to TRBD1. After removal of 2 bases from V and 9 bases from J, the junction contained 4 bases not matched to a gene. Germline V lookup: CDR1 SGHKS, CDR2 YYEKEE (reference sequence). The CDR3 has 14 amino acids.

The chain joins TRBV29-1 to TRBJ2-3, with TRBD2 matching over 7 bases. CDR1 and CDR2 from the germline V gene are SQVTM and ANQGSEA. V shed 0 bases and J 0 bases; nucleotides not matched to a gene: 6. The CDR3 extends over 16 amino acids. CDR3 loop: CSVEDTGLTSTDTQYF. DNA for the CDR3: TGCAGCGTTGAAGATACGGGACTAACTAGCACAGATACGCAGTATTTT.

The chain is built from TRBV6-1 and TRBJ1-6; D is unclear. There are 16 residues in the CDR3. With 3 bases removed from V and 5 bases from J, the gap between germline ends came to 14 bases. Germline-derived CDR1 and CDR2 are MNHNS and SASEGT. The CDR3 region is CASSDPYAYHNSPLHF. Written as DNA, the CDR3 is TGTGCCAGCAGTGATCCCTACGCGTACCATAATTCACCCCTCCACTTT.

This chain connects TRBV28 to TRBJ1-2, with TRBD1 matching over 9 bases. CDR3 length: 15 amino acids. Germline trimming cut 5 bases from V and 3 bases from J; bases unmatched to any gene: 7. Germline CDR1 and CDR2: MDHEN and SYDVKM. CDR3: CASSQGDRGDYGYTF. For the CDR3, the DNA is TGTGCCAGCAGTCAAGGTGACAGGGGGGACTATGGCTACACCTTC.

The chain couples TRBV6-1 to TRBJ1-2, with D possibly being TRBD1 (6 bases). V lost 0 bases, J lost 4 bases, and 9 bases lay in between. Per the germline V gene, CDR1 is MNHNS and CDR2 is SASEGT. The CDR3 has 14 amino acids. In nucleotides, the CDR3 is TGTGCCAGCAGTGAAGCAACAGGGCCCTATGGCTACACCTTC. Translated, it gives CASSEATGPYGYTF.

This clone was seen once. This chain connects TRBV7-2 to TRBJ1-2, with 7 bases lining up with TRBD1. The germline V gene has CDR1 SGHTA and CDR2 FQGNSA. The ends lost 5 bases at V and 4 bases at J; junction bases unmatched: 7. The CDR3 has 14 residues. In DNA form, the CDR3 reads TGTGCCAGCAGCCTTCGACAGGGAGGCTATGGCTACACCTTC. Amino acids: CASSLRQGGYGYTF.

In DNA, the CDR3 is TGTGCCAGCAGCGTAACTAGCGACTGGGCCTCCACCGGGGAGCTGTTTTTT. It translates to CASSVTSDWASTGELFF. The J gene is TRBJ2-2, the V gene TRBV7-9, with 7 bases identical to TRBD2. This CDR3 contains 17 residues. The V and J ends lost 5 bases and 4 bases, in that order; junction bases with no gene match: 13. The germline gives CDR1 SEHNR, CDR2 FQNEAQ (reference sequence).

This clone was picked up a small number of times. V gene TRBV2 combines with J gene TRBJ1-4, with 8 bases lining up with TRBD1. V lost 2 bases, J lost 7 bases, and 6 bases stayed unmatched. Germline loops: CDR1 SNHLY, CDR2 FYNNEI. This CDR3 comprises 15 residues. The DNA for the CDR3 is TGTGCCAGCAGTGAAATTGGCAGGGGGCCTGAAAAACTGTTTTTT. Amino acids: CASSEIGRGPEKLFF.

As DNA, the CDR3 is TGTGCCAGTAGTATAGGTTCCGTTCCTAACTATGGCTACACCTTC. This gives the protein CASSIGSVPNYGYTF. The V gene is TRBV19, the J gene TRBJ1-2; D is uncertain. Trimming took off 1 base at V and 0 bases at J, with 9 bases between the two ends. The CDR3 is 15 residues long. Germline V gives CDR1 LNHDA, CDR2 SQIVND (reference sequence). The full variable domain, in which reference TRBV19 and TRBJ1-2 provide the parts outside the CDR3, is DGGITQSPKYLFRKEGQNVTLSCEQNLNHDAMYWYRQDPGQGLRLIYYSQIVNDFQKGDIAEGYSVSREKKESFPLTVTSAQKNPTAFYLCASSIGSVPNYGYTFGSGTRLTVV.

This rearrangement joins TRBV7-2 to TRBJ2-1; 7 bases are shared with TRBD2. The CDR3 covers 15 residues. The J segment lost 9 bases and the V segment lost 6 bases, leaving 14 bases of the junction unmatched. Germline V gene lookup returns CDR1 SGHTA and CDR2 FQGNSA. CDR3 amino acids: CASSQWREWEVEQFF. CDR3 nucleotides: TGTGCCAGCAGTCAATGGCGGGAGTGGGAGGTTGAGCAGTTCTTC.

This chain's CDR3 is CASSPAGTAVYNEQFF. In DNA form, the CDR3 reads TGTGCCAGCAGTCCCGCCGGGACAGCGGTCTACAATGAGCAGTTCTTC. V gene TRBV6-4 combines with J gene TRBJ2-1, with 7 bases matching TRBD1. Trimming took 5 bases from V and 3 from J; bases not matched to a gene: 10. This CDR3 region has 16 residues. Germline-derived CDR1 and CDR2 are MRHNA and SNTAGT.

The V and J genes are TRBV7-2 and TRBJ2-3, with a possible D match to TRBD2 (6 bases). The V end was cut by 4 bases, the J end by 6 bases, with 14 bases between. Germline CDR1 SGHTA, CDR2 FQGNSA. The CDR3 is 14 residues long. DNA for the CDR3: TGTGCCAGCAGCTCCATCCCGGAGGGGGATACGCAGTATTTT. It yields the protein CASSSIPEGDTQYF.

V is TRBV10-1 and J is TRBJ1-4; no clear D. This CDR3 region has 14 residues. V lost 7 bases and J 7 bases, leaving 16 bases between the germline ends. CDR1 and CDR2 (germline): WNHNN, SYGVQD (reference sequence). As DNA, the CDR3 is TGCGCCAGCAACGCGAGGGTTCTTGGTGAAAAACTGTTTTTT. This sequence encodes CASNARVLGEKLFF.

The chain is built from TRBV11-3 and TRBJ2-5, with a tentative D call TRBD1 (5 bases). The CDR3 contains 14 residues. V lost 5 bases and J lost 5, with 15 bases in between. Germline CDR1 and CDR2: SGHNT and YENEEA. As DNA, the CDR3 is TGTGCCAGCAGCGAGGACATTACCGGGGAGACCCAGTACTTC. Its translation: CASSEDITGETQYF.

This clone was found once. This likely reflects a read error, since a far larger clone is one base away. V usage is TRBV6-5 and J usage is TRBJ1-1; 8 nucleotides align to TRBD1. V shed 6 bases and J 4 bases; nucleotides not matched to a gene: 4. From germline, CDR1 is MNHEY and CDR2 SVGAGI. CDR3 size: 13 residues. The CDR3 sequence: CASRLTGGTEAFF. The CDR3 DNA is TGTGCCAGCAGGTTAACAGGGGGCACTGAAGCTTTCTTT.

The chain recombines TRBV2 with TRBJ2-5; D is possibly TRBD1 (7 bases). V lost 3 bases and J 2 bases, leaving 19 bases between the germline ends. The CDR3 is 17 amino acids. Germline lookup yields CDR1 SNHLY and CDR2 FYNNEI. The CDR3 is CASSEERQGSGQETQYF. DNA for the CDR3: TGTGCCAGCAGTGAGGAACGACAGGGAAGCGGGCAAGAGACCCAGTACTTC.

CDR3 DNA: TGCGCCAGCAGCTGGACAGGGCAGGGGGAGACCCAGTACTTC. Amino acid sequence: CASSWTGQGETQYF. The V call is TRBV5-1, the J call TRBJ2-5; 8 bases match TRBD1. The trim removed 3 bases at V and 5 bases at J, leaving 6 bases unmatched. This CDR3 is 14 amino acids long. Germline loops: CDR1 SGHRS, CDR2 YFSETQ.

The chain has TRBV7-9 and TRBJ2-7, with TRBD2 identical over 8 bases. The J segment lost 7 bases and the V segment lost 6 bases, leaving 11 bases of the junction unmatched. The germline CDR1 and CDR2 sequences are SEHNR and FQNEAQ (reference sequence). CDR3 length: 14 residues. The CDR3 DNA reads as TGTGCCAGCAGTCAATCGGGGGGGCCGAGGGAGCAGTACTTC. Residues: CASSQSGGPREQYF.

V and J are TRBV5-1 and TRBJ1-1; possibly TRBD1 for D (5 bases). Germline V gene lookup returns CDR1 SGHRS and CDR2 YFSETQ. The CDR3 spans 14 residues. Deletions cut 4 bases from V and 0 bases from J, with 10 bases between. CDR3 residues: CASSNQGMNTEAFF. In DNA, the CDR3 is TGCGCCAGCAGCAATCAGGGCATGAACACTGAAGCTTTCTTT.